This T cell receptor beta chain was retrieved from a study of T-cell reconstitution after alpha-beta-depleted transplantation in children. Germline V gene sequence: CDR1 MGHDK, CDR2 SYGVNS. The V and J ends lost 3 bases and 15 bases respectively, with 15 bases between them. This CDR3 spans 12 amino acids. The library targeted TCRbeta and was prepared with unique molecular identifiers. TCRdb passed the PCR reads through MiXCR, listing each CDR3 protein once. Of some 240,000 distinct CDR3 sequences listed, 12% were seen once; the top ten hold 2.6%. This clonotype was counted many times. The rearrangement uses TRBV25-1 and TRBJ2-1, with D maybe TRBD2 (6 bases). This clonotype originated in a human donor who donated a stem cell graft to a child with acute lymphoblastic leukemia. The sequencing used PBMCs from the stem cell graft donor, collected from the stem cell graft. In DNA form, the CDR3 reads TGTGCCAGCAGTGATGATCGCGGGGATGGGTTCTTC. It yields the protein CASSDDRGDGFF.